This TCR beta chain was retrieved from a study of blood T cell repertoires in COVID-19 (dated by TCRdb to 2020 to 2022). For context, the study as a whole: Samples covering the acute and convalescent phases of COVID-19 were provided by collaborators in the United States, Italy and Spain. Where HLA class I and class II types were available, the types were taken from metadata supplied by the sample provider, not from assay-based typing. A freely available public database, intended as a resource for researchers studying the immune response to SARS-CoV-2, is where the repertoires were released. Nearly every sample came with metadata listing a de-identified subject ID, COVID-19 status, age in years and sex. The samples were drawn from the first 160 participants of the ongoing ImmuneRACE study and from under 1,500 subjects provided by 6 global collaborators. The material from the prospective study consisted of cDNA or gDNA derived from T cells, B-cell-depleted T cells, or PBMCs. The dataset comprised deeply sampled blood TCRbeta repertoires from subjects exposed to, actively infected with, or recovered from COVID-19.

Each collaborating institution followed its own protocols to collect whole blood in K2EDTA tubes. For TCRbeta analysis, collaborators shipped samples as frozen whole blood, isolated PBMCs, or DNA extracted from either of those sample types. Here is what the overall study found, with its caveats: The amount of clinical and demographic metadata varied by source and participant and was provided uncurated.

On this clone itself: The antigen it recognizes is unknown. No per-base quality is available; no much larger clone lies one base away.

The CDR3 spans 13 residues, from the cysteine through the phenylalanine. Just the 39-base CDR3 DNA is kept, in frame starting at base 1. CDR1 and CDR2, per the germline V gene, are SQVTM and ANQGSEA. After removal of 5 bases from V and 4 bases from J, the junction retains 8 bases not matched to a gene. The immunoSEQ Assay, a bias-controlled multiplex PCR, was used to amplify TCRbeta CDR3 regions from genomic DNA. The source study handled its data this way. Within the assay, amplification of reference gene primers was used to estimate how many nucleated cells each sample contained. Sequence reads were collapsed and filtered to measure the absolute abundance of every unique TCRbeta CDR3 rearrangement. Productive Simpson clonality was computed per sample as the square root of Simpson's diversity index over productive rearrangements. What TCRdb holds here is the immuneACCESS table cut down to in-frame rearrangements. Part of the clones is not present; checked against another copy, under half of the missing clones reflect an unresolved V gene, and the others are unexplained. V, J and clone size reflect that table, while D and trimming were determined from the DNA. This sample gives over 75,000 clones in total; more than 65% of them show up just once. The ten largest account for around 17% of the sample.

The receptor comes from a human donor in a cohort sampled during active COVID-19. Sample: peripheral blood. This chain joins TRBV29-1 to TRBJ2-7, with 7 central nucleotides matching TRBD1. The CDR3 is CSVIGGDGYEQYF. The bases read TGCAGCGTTATAGGGGGCGATGGGTACGAGCAGTACTTC.